This T cell receptor (beta chain) comes out of a study of OX40 agonist ivuxolimab in advanced cancers. Study at large: Ivuxolimab, which is an agonistic anti-OX40 (CD134) antibody, was administered to the patients. Study-wide findings and caveats: No antigen was identified for the clonally expanded peripheral T cells.

The germline CDR1 and CDR2 sequences are PRHDT and FYEKMQ (reference sequence). This CDR3 region has 15 residues. Deletions cut 0 bases from V and 0 bases from J, with 5 bases between. Clones were sequenced by immunoSEQ multiplex PCR, and TCRdb holds only the in-frame ones, with some missing. The sample has about 19,000 clones, 86% seen once. Patients who had autoimmune disease history or got systemic immunosuppression were left out. Sampling of blood occurred at baseline, cycle 4 day 1, and cycle 7 day 1. Details on this clone: The antigen is undetermined.

This material consisted of CD4+ or CD8+ T cells sorted from blood, taken in a trial of the OX40 agonist ivuxolimab. The TCR originated in an adult with an advanced solid tumor such as melanoma, head and neck, liver or kidney cancer. V is TRBV13 and J is TRBJ1-4; D gene uncertain. The CDR3 spells CASSLGYATNEKLFF. CDR3 DNA sequence: TGTGCCAGCAGCTTAGGCTATGCAACTAATGAAAAACTGTTTTTT.